Listed below are T cell receptor beta chains from one sample, sequenced in a study of blood T cell repertoires in COVID-19. The table came from immunoSEQ multiplex PCR; TCRdb's copy has only in-frame clones and leaves some out. This repertoire shows 39,000 or so clones, approximately 85% found once; its top ten account for about 39%. The sample consisted of peripheral blood. These receptors all stem from a middle-aged man with active or convalescent COVID-19. CDR3s include the opening cysteine and the closing phenylalanine or tryptophan. The order of the fields is clone size, V gene, J gene, D gene, CDR3 DNA, CDR3 protein. The D gene is left open where the match is weak. Rows give clone size only sometimes, using once, few, many, or a class for an expanded clone.

>.|TRBV5-1|TRBJ2-5|.
TGCGCCAGCAGCTTGCAAACTGGGGGGAGGGAGACCCAGTACTTC
CASSLQTGGRETQYF
>few|TRBV28|TRBJ1-5|TRBD1
TGTGCCAGCAGTTCGCCCCGGGACAGGGATTATCAGCCCCAGCATTTT
CASSSPRDRDYQPQHF
>once|TRBV2|TRBJ1-5|.
TGTGCCAGCGGCATGGGCAATCAGCCCCAGCATTTT
CASGMGNQPQHF
>.|TRBV3-1/TRBV3-2|TRBJ2-4|.
TGTGCCAGCAGCCAAGGAGGTAACATTCAGTACTTC
CASSQGGNIQYF
>.|TRBV5-5|TRBJ2-5|TRBD2
TGTGCCAGCAGCCTAGGACTAGCTTGGGAGACCCAGTACTTC
CASSLGLAWETQYF
>.|TRBV27|TRBJ2-1|TRBD2
TGTGCCAGCAGTCGCCTGACTAGCGGGCTCCACAATGAGCAGTTCTTC
CASSRLTSGLHNEQFF
>.|TRBV23-1|TRBJ1-6|TRBD1
TGCGCCAGCAGTCAATCGGGGACAGTCCATTCACCCCTCCACTTT
CASSQSGTVHSPLHF
>.|TRBV11-3|TRBJ2-7|TRBD1
TGTGCCAGCAGCTCATGGGGACAGGGGGCGGACGAGCAGTACTTC
CASSSWGQGADEQYF
>.|TRBV10-3|TRBJ2-5|TRBD2
TGTGCCATCAGCAAACTAGCGGGAGGTTTACAAGAGACCCAGTACTTC
CAISKLAGGLQETQYF
>.|TRBV7-9|TRBJ2-7|.
TGTGCCAGCAGCCCCCTACGGGGCTCCTACGAGCAGTACTTC
CASSPLRGSYEQYF
>.|TRBV6-2/TRBV6-3|TRBJ1-5|.
TGTGCCAGCAGTGTTGTAGGAGGGGCCTATCAGCCCCAGCATTTT
CASSVVGGAYQPQHF
>.|TRBV19|TRBJ1-2|.
TGTGCCAGTATAGAGAGCGGTGGGGGGTTCTATGGCTACACCTTC
CASIESGGGFYGYTF
>.|TRBV5-1|TRBJ2-2|.
TGCGCCAGCAGCCTACAATATTCGGGGACCGGGGAGCTGTTTTTT
CASSLQYSGTGELFF
>.|TRBV5-8|TRBJ1-2|TRBD1
TGTGCCAGCAGCTTGATTACAGGGGACCACTATGGCTACACCTTC
CASSLITGDHYGYTF
>once|TRBV19|TRBJ1-1|.
TGTGCCAGTAGTATAGAAGTACACCCGAACACTGAAGCTTTCTTT
CASSIEVHPNTEAFF
>.|TRBV4-1|TRBJ2-5|.
TGCGCCAGCAGCCCCGGAGGGAAGCAAGAGACCCAGTACTTC
CASSPGGKQETQYF
>.|TRBV7-9|TRBJ2-3|.
TGTGCCAGCAGCCCACGAGGCCCGGATACGCAGTATTTT
CASSPRGPDTQYF
>.|TRBV20-1|TRBJ1-1|.
TGCAGTGCTAGAGACGTGACTGAAGCTTTCTTT
CSARDVTEAFF
>once|TRBV4-2|TRBJ2-2|.
TGTGCCAGCAGCCAGGTCGGCGGAGATTTAAACACCGGGGAGCTGTTTTTT
CASSQVGGDLNTGELFF
>.|TRBV11-2|TRBJ1-6|.
TGTGCCAGCAGCTTAAAGGGGTATAATTCACCCCTCCACTTT
CASSLKGYNSPLHF
>.|TRBV7-3|TRBJ2-3|.
TGTGCCAGCAGCTTAACGGGCGGCACAGATACGCAGTATTTT
CASSLTGGTDTQYF
>.|TRBV7-9|TRBJ2-7|TRBD1
TGTGCCAGCAGCTTAGGGGACAGGGTCTCTGACGAGCAGTACTTC
CASSLGDRVSDEQYF
>.|TRBV4-2|TRBJ2-1|TRBD1
TGTGCCAGCAGCCAAGAACATCCGACAGGGTATTCCTACAATGAGCAGTTCTTC
CASSQEHPTGYSYNEQFF
>.|TRBV28|TRBJ2-7|.
TGTGCCAGCGGGGGCGGCCAGGGGGGCGAGCAGTACTTC
CASGGGQGGEQYF
>once|TRBV6-2/TRBV6-3|TRBJ2-3|TRBD2
TGTGCCAGCAGTGGGCGGGGGAGCACAGATACGCAGTATTTT
CASSGRGSTDTQYF
>.|TRBV19|TRBJ1-5|.
TGTGCCAGTAGTTTCCAGGAGGGTCAGCCCCAGCATTTT
CASSFQEGQPQHF
>.|TRBV7-2|TRBJ2-5|TRBD2
TGTGCCAGCAGCTTAGTGGGGGGGGAGACCCAGTACTTC
CASSLVGGETQYF
>.|TRBV6-5|TRBJ1-1|.
TGTGCCAGCGGGGGACATCTGAACACTGAAGCTTTCTTT
CASGGHLNTEAFF
>.|TRBV29-1|TRBJ2-3|.
TGCAGCGTTGAATATCTAGAGACTAGCACAGATACGCAGTATTTT
CSVEYLETSTDTQYF
>.|TRBV7-9|TRBJ1-4|.
TGTGCCGTACCACGGTCTGATTTTGCAACTAATGAAAAACTGTTTTTT
CAVPRSDFATNEKLFF
>few|TRBV9|TRBJ2-2|.
TGTGCCAGCAGCGTCGCACAAACCGGGGAGCTGTTTTTT
CASSVAQTGELFF
>few|TRBV6-1|TRBJ1-1|.
TGTGCCAGCAGTGAACTACAGGGTTACGCTGAAGCTTTCTTT
CASSELQGYAEAFF
>.|TRBV30|TRBJ1-5|TRBD1
TGTGCCTGGAGTGCACAGGGGGATCAGCCCCAGCATTTT
CAWSAQGDQPQHF
>.|TRBV5-1|TRBJ2-6|.
TGCGCCAGCAGATTACAGGGAGCTGGGGCCAACGTCCTGACTTTC
CASRLQGAGANVLTF
>.|TRBV6-2/TRBV6-3|TRBJ1-1|.
TGTGCCAGCAGTTTTTCTGTGAGACAGACTGAAGCTTTCTTT
CASSFSVRQTEAFF
>.|TRBV6-1|TRBJ1-2|.
TGTGCCAGCAGTGAAGGGGCAGGGGTTGGCTACACCTTC
CASSEGAGVGYTF
>.|TRBV7-9|TRBJ1-1|.
TGTGCCAGCGCACTCCTTAGGGGGTGGGGTACTGAAGCTTTCTTT
CASALLRGWGTEAFF
>few|TRBV28|TRBJ1-6|.
TGTGCCAGCAGTTCCCGGATGGGAGGGGGGAATTCACCCCTCCACTTT
CASSSRMGGGNSPLHF
>.|TRBV7-2|TRBJ2-3|.
TGTGCCAGCAGCTCAAGACCGGGGGAAGATACGCAGTATTTT
CASSSRPGEDTQYF
>.|TRBV7-9|TRBJ1-2|.
TGTGCCAGCAGCTACTTGGACGGGAAAACTCGACTATTACGCTTC
CASSYLDGKTRLLRF
>.|TRBV12-3/TRBV12-4|TRBJ2-1|.
TGTGCCAGCAGTTTCAGAGGGTATGAGCAGTTCTTC
CASSFRGYEQFF
>.|TRBV6-2/TRBV6-3|TRBJ1-5|.
TGTGCCAGCAGCCTTGGACTGGCCCAGCATTTT
CASSLGLAQHF
>.|TRBV27|TRBJ2-7|.
TGTGCCAGCAGTCCTAACCGGGACTTGCGAGAGCAGTACTTC
CASSPNRDLREQYF
>few|TRBV4-1|TRBJ2-7|.
TGCGCCAGCAGCCAAGGGGCCCAAACCCTGGTCAACGAGCAGTACTTC
CASSQGAQTLVNEQYF
>.|TRBV13|TRBJ2-1|.
TGTGCCAGCAGCTCCAGCGGGTTCAATGAGCAGTTCTTC
CASSSSGFNEQFF